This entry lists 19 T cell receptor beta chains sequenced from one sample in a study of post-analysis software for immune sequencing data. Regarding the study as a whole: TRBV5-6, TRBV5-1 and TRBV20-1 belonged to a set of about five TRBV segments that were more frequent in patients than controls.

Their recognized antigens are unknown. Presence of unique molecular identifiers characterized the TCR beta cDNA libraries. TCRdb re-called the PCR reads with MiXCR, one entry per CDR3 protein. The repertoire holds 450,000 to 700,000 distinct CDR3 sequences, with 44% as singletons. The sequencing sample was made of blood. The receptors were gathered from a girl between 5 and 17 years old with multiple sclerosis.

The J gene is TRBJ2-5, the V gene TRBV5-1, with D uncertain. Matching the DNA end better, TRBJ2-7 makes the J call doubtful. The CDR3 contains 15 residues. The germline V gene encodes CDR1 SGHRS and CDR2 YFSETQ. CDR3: CASSLGDGLYHEQYF. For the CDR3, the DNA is TGCGCCAGCAGCTTGGGAGACGGCTTGTACCACGAGCAGTACTTC.

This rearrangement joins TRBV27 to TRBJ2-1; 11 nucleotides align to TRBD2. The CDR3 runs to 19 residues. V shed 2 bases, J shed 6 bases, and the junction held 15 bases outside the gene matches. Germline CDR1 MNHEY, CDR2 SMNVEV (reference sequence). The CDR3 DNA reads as TGTGCCAGCAGTTTAATGGTAGCGGGGGGGCCACGTTTTGGCAATGAGCAGTTCTTC. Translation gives CASSLMVAGGPRFGNEQFF.

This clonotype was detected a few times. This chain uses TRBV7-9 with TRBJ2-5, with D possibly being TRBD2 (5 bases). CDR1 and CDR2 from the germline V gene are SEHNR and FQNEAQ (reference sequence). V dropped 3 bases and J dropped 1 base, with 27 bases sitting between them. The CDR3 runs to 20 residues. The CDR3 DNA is TGTGCCAGCAGCTTGGCGATCCGGGATCTTGCCTCTTTACTCCAAGAGACCCAGTACTTC. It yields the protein CASSLAIRDLASLLQETQYF.

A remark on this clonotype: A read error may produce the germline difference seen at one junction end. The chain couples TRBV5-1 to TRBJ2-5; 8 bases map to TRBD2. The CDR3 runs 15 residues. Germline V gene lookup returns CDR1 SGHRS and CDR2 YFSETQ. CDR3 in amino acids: CASSSGTRLKEAQYF. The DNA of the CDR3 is TGCGCCAGCAGCTCCGGGACTAGATTGAAAGAGGCCCAGTACTTC.

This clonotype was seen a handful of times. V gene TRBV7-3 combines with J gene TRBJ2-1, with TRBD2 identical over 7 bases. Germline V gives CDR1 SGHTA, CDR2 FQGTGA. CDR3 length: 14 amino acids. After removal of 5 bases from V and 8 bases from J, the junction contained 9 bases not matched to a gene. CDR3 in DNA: TGTGCCAGCAGCCTCGAAGCGGGGATGCATGAGCAGTTCTTC. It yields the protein CASSLEAGMHEQFF.

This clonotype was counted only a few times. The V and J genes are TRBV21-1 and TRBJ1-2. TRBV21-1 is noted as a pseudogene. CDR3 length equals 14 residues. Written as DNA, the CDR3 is TGTGCCAGCAGCAAAGTTAAAGGGAGCAATGGCTACACCTTC. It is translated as CASSKVKGSNGYTF.

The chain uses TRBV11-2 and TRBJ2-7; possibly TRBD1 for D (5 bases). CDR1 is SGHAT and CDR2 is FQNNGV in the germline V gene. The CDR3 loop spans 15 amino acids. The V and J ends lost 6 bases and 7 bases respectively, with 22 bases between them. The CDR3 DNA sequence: TGTGCCAGCAGAGTTACAGGTGGTCGGTCTGAGGAGCAGTACTTC. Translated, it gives CASRVTGGRSEEQYF.

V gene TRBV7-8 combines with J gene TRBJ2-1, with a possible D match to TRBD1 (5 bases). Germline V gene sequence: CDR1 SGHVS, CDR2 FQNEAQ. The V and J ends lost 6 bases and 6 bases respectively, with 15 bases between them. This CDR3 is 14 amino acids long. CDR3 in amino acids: CASRAGSSVNEQFF. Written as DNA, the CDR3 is TGTGCCAGCAGGGCAGGGTCGTCGGTCAATGAGCAGTTCTTC.

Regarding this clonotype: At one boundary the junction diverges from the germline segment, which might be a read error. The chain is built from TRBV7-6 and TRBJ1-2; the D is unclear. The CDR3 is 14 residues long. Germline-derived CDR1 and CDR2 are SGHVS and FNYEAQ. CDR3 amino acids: CAGSSQSGNYGYTF. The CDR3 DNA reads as TGTGCCGGCAGCTCCCAATCCGGGAACTATGGCTACACCTTC.

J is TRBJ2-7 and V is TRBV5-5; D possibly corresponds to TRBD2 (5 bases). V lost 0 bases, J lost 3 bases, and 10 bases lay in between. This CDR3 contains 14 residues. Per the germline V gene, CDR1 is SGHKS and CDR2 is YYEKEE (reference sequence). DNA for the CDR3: TGTGCCAGCAGCTTGGCCGGGAATAACTACGAGCAGTACTTC. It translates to CASSLAGNNYEQYF.

In DNA form, the CDR3 reads TGCAGTGCCGTTCAGGCTAGCAAAAGAGATACGCAGTATTTT. Encoded protein: CSAVQASKRDTQYF. The genes are TRBV20-1 and TRBJ2-3; a possible D gene is TRBD2 (5 bases). Trimming pared 6 bases from V and 5 bases from J, leaving 18 bases between. Germline V CDR1 and CDR2: DFQATT, SNEGSKA (reference sequence). The CDR3 runs to 14 residues.

CDR3 protein: CASSFRRAGTGELFF. DNA for the CDR3: TGTGCCAGCAGTTTTAGGCGGGCGGGGACCGGGGAGCTGTTTTTT. The rearrangement uses TRBV12-3 or TRBV12-4 and TRBJ2-2; D may be TRBD2 (6 bases). The ends were cut back, 3 bases at V and 5 bases at J, with 13 bases in the middle. The CDR3 sequence is 15 residues long.

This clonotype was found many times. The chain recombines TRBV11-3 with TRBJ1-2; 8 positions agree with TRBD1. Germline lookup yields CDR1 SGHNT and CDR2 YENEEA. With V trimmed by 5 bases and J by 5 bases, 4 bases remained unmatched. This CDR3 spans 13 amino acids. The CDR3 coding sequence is TGTGCCAGCAGCCCTCGGACAGGGTATGGCTACACCTTC. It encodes CASSPRTGYGYTF.

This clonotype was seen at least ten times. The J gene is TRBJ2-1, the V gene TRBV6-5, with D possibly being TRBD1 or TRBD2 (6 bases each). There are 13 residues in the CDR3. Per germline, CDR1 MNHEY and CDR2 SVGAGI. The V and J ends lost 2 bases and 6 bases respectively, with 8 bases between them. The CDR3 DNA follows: TGTGCCAGCAGTTACGGAGGGGGCAATGAGCAGTTCTTC. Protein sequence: CASSYGGGNEQFF.

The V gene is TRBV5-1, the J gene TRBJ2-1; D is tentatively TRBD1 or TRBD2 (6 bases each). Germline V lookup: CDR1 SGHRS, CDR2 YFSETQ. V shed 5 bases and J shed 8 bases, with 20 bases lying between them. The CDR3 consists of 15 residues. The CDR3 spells CASRQQGGLYYEQFF. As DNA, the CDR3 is TGCGCCAGCAGACAACAAGGGGGGCTCTATTATGAGCAGTTCTTC.

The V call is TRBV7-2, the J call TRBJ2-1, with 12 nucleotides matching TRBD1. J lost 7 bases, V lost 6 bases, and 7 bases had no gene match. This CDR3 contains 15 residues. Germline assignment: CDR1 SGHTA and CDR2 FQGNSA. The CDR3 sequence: CASRRGDRGQNEQFF. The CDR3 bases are TGTGCCAGCAGGCGAGGGGACAGGGGGCAGAATGAGCAGTTCTTC.

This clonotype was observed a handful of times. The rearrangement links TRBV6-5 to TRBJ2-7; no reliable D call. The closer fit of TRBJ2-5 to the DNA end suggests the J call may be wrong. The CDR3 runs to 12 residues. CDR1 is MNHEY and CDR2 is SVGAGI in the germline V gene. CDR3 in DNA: TGTGCCAGCAGTTACTCGTCGGAGACCCAGTACTTC. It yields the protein CASSYSSETQYF.

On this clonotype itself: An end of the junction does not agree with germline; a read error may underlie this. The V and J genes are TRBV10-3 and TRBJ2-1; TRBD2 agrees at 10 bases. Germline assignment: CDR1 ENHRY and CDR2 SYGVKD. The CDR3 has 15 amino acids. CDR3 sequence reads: CAVRGTSGVNNEQFF. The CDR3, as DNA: TGTGCCGTCAGGGGCACTAGCGGGGTAAACAATGAGCAGTTCTTC.

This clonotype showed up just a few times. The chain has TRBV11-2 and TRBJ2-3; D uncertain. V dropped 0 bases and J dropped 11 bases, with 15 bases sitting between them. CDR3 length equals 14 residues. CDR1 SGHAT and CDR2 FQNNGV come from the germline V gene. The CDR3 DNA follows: TGTGCCAGCAGCTTAGAAGAACCGTGGATCATGCAGTATTTT. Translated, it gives CASSLEEPWIMQYF.